These 8 T cell receptor beta chains were all obtained from the same sample, sequenced in a study of glioma-infiltrating T cells after dendritic cell vaccination. The time point denotes: after dendritic cell vaccination, including at tumor progression/relapse. Using immunoSEQ multiplex PCR, the repertoire was profiled, and TCRdb retains in-frame clones only, with some absent. The table has around 60,000 clones, more than 75% seen once. Specimen: blood, collected after dendritic cell vaccination. These receptor sequences come from a human donor with glioblastoma.

The rearrangement links TRBV30 to TRBJ1-3; D remains unclear. There are 11 residues in the CDR3. The germline V gene has CDR1 GTSNPN and CDR2 SVGIG (reference sequence). Trimming removed 8 bases from V and 2 bases from J, with 7 bases in between. Here the CDR3 reads CAASTGNTIYF. The CDR3 DNA reads TGTGCCGCGAGTACTGGAAACACCATATATTTT.

This clone was counted only a few times. The chain joins TRBV5-1 to TRBJ1-2; 10 bases align to TRBD1. Germline loops: CDR1 SGHRS, CDR2 YFSETQ. This CDR3 comprises 14 residues. V lost 4 bases and J lost 6; bases outside the gene matches: 6. The CDR3 DNA sequence: TGCGCCAGCAGCAACCCCGGGACAGGGGATGGCTACACCTTC. It specifies CASSNPGTGDGYTF.

The genes are TRBV6-5 and TRBJ1-1; D possibly corresponds to TRBD1 (6 bases). V lost 5 bases to trimming and J lost 5 bases, with 15 bases between them. Looked up from germline, CDR1 is MNHEY and CDR2 is SVGAGI. This CDR3 region has 14 residues. CDR3: CASSEEQGLTEAFF. CDR3 in DNA: TGTGCCAGCAGTGAAGAGCAGGGGTTAACTGAAGCTTTCTTT.

The rearrangement joins TRBV28 to TRBJ2-2; D is uncertain. Germline lookup yields CDR1 MDHEN and CDR2 SYDVKM. This CDR3 has 13 residues. Trimming took off 3 bases at V and 6 bases at J, with 8 bases between the two ends. Here the CDR3 reads CASSLEYAGELFF. Written as DNA, the CDR3 is TGTGCCAGCAGTTTGGAGTACGCCGGGGAGCTGTTTTTT.

This clone was detected only a few times. The genes are TRBV19 and TRBJ1-1; no definite D call. Trimming stripped 5 bases from V and 8 bases from J, with 15 bases between. The CDR3 is made up of 13 amino acids. Germline V gene sequence: CDR1 LNHDA, CDR2 SQIVND (reference sequence). The CDR3 nucleotides are TGTGCCAGTAGTGCCGAGGGAGGGCGGGAAGCTTTCTTT. It translates to CASSAEGGREAFF.

The chain is built from TRBV6-5 and TRBJ2-7; the D is unclear. The length of the CDR3 is 14 residues. V was pared by 3 bases and J by 3 bases, with 12 bases between. Germline V gene data show CDR1 as MNHEY and CDR2 as SVGAGI. CDR3 sequence: CASSYSDRSYEQYF. The CDR3 DNA is TGTGCCAGCAGTTATTCAGATCGAAGCTACGAGCAGTACTTC.

The chain carries TRBV10-3 and TRBJ2-3, with TRBD2 matching 7 bases. CDR3 length: 15 residues. After removal of 2 bases from V and 6 bases from J, the junction contained 8 bases not matched to a gene. Germline values: CDR1 ENHRY, CDR2 SYGVKD. CDR3 nucleotides: TGTGCCATCAGTGAGGTGGGAAATAGCGGGGATACGCAGTATTTT. The encoded protein is CAISEVGNSGDTQYF.

The chain carries TRBV6-5 and TRBJ1-3; 7 bases agree with TRBD1. Germline V CDR1 and CDR2: MNHEY, SVGAGI. The CDR3 totals 14 residues. With 11 bases clipped from V and 5 bases from J, the junction kept 12 bases outside the gene matches. The CDR3: CAVQGSDSRNTIYF. For the CDR3, the DNA is TGTGCCGTACAGGGGTCGGATTCGAGAAACACCATATATTTT.